Below are 9 T cell receptor beta chains sequenced from a single sample in a study of Ad26.COV2.S vaccination and SARS-CoV-2 variants. The assay was immunoSEQ multiplex PCR, and TCRdb's table has in-frame clones only and misses some. The top ten clones hold about 1.5% of a sample with roughly 680,000 clones, roughly 90% of them seen once. The treatment is: around 19 received Ad26.COV2.S at low or high dose, single or two shots; roughly 5 received placebo; per-sample allocation not given. Samples analyzed were those drawn on day 63 after the first vaccine or placebo injection. The sample was peripheral blood, taken in a trial of Ad26.COV2.S vaccine versus placebo. Receptor source: a person between 18 and 65 years old who received the Ad26.COV2.S COVID-19 vaccine or a placebo.

The chain carries TRBV24-1 and TRBJ2-1; a weak D match, TRBD2 (6 bases). With 9 bases removed from V and 5 bases from J, the gap between germline ends came to 13 bases. Germline V CDR1 and CDR2: KGHDR, SFDVKD. The CDR3 is 13 residues long. The CDR3 sequence: CATGGSANNEQFF. CDR3 nucleotide sequence: TGTGCCACCGGGGGGTCGGCCAACAATGAGCAGTTCTTC.

The genes are TRBV24-1 and TRBJ2-3, with unresolved D. V was pared by 8 bases and J by 3 bases, with 8 bases between. This CDR3 comprises 12 residues. Germline CDR1 and CDR2: KGHDR and SFDVKD. The CDR3 sequence: CATKGWTDTQYF. The CDR3 DNA sequence: TGTGCCACCAAAGGATGGACAGATACGCAGTATTTT.

The sample holds a few counts of this clone. This rearrangement joins TRBV7-3 to TRBJ1-3; 7 nucleotides align to TRBD1. The V segment lost 0 bases and the J segment 2 bases; nucleotides outside the gene matches: 1. Germline CDR1 reads SGHTA; CDR2 reads FQGTGA. This CDR3 is 15 amino acids long. The CDR3 sequence is CASSLTTGTGNTIYF. The CDR3 coding sequence is TGTGCCAGCAGCTTAACGACAGGGACTGGAAACACCATATATTTT.

V usage is TRBV2 and J usage is TRBJ1-2; D gene uncertain. Trimming took 0 bases from V and 8 from J, leaving 10 bases between them. This CDR3 is built from 13 residues. The germline V gene encodes CDR1 SNHLY and CDR2 FYNNEI. This CDR3 reads CASSEAAAWGYTF. CDR3 nucleotides: TGTGCCAGCAGTGAAGCAGCGGCGTGGGGCTACACCTTC.

This chain links TRBV5-1 with TRBJ1-6; no clear D. The length of the CDR3 is 16 residues. Trimming removed 0 bases at V and 3 bases at J, with 10 bases between. Germline assignment: CDR1 SGHRS and CDR2 YFSETQ. The CDR3 DNA reads TGCGCCAGCAGCTTGGTGGAAGGAAGCTATAATTCACCCCTCCACTTT. It codes for CASSLVEGSYNSPLHF.

This clone was observed a single time. J is TRBJ2-2 and V is TRBV25-1, with D possibly being TRBD1 or TRBD2 (5 bases each). Trimming removed 3 bases at V and 10 bases at J, with 12 bases between. This CDR3 is 13 amino acids long. The germline V gene encodes CDR1 MGHDK and CDR2 SYGVNS. The CDR3 here is CASSEIGAEELFF. DNA for the CDR3: TGTGCCAGCAGTGAGATCGGGGCCGAGGAGCTGTTTTTT.

CDR3 in amino acids: CASSLTSGGDNEQFF. As DNA, the CDR3 is TGCGCCAGCAGCTTGACTAGCGGGGGGGACAATGAGCAGTTCTTC. The chain employs TRBV5-1 and TRBJ2-1; 13 positions match TRBD2. Germline loops: CDR1 SGHRS, CDR2 YFSETQ. The V gene end was trimmed by 1 base and the J gene end by 5 bases; junction bases not matched to a gene: 0. CDR3 length equals 15 residues.

The V call is TRBV15, the J call TRBJ2-1, with TRBD1 matching 9 bases. V shed 1 base and J 8 bases; nucleotides not matched to a gene: 9. CDR3 length: 16 residues. CDR1 is LNHNV and CDR2 is YYDKDF in the germline V gene (reference sequence). The CDR3: CATSRVGDRAEDEQFF. The DNA for the CDR3 is TGTGCCACCAGCAGAGTAGGGGACAGGGCCGAGGATGAGCAGTTCTTC.

CDR3 amino acids: CAWSLQGVQYF. Here the CDR3 DNA reads TGTGCCTGGAGTCTACAGGGGGTTCAGTACTTC. V is TRBV30 and J is TRBJ2-7; 8 bases fit TRBD1. In germline, CDR1 is GTSNPN, CDR2 SVGIG (reference sequence). This CDR3 has 11 amino acids. The J segment lost 10 bases and the V segment lost 2 bases, leaving 4 bases of the junction unmatched.